This T cell receptor (beta chain) was identified during a study of blood T cell repertoires in COVID-19. Cohort allocation depended upon clinical history that participants reported. About this clone itself: The same CDR3 is also encoded by other DNA sequences in this sample.

Per the original methods: Estimated nucleated cell counts came from reference gene primer amplification. Profiled with immunoSEQ multiplex PCR; TCRdb holds only in-frame clones, not every one. V and J calls and clone size are those listed in that table; D and trimming were worked out from the DNA. Among 210,000 or so clones listed, roughly 87% were seen once. The CDR3 is 17 residues long. The germline V gene has CDR1 LGHNA and CDR2 YNFKEQ. The V segment lost 4 bases and the J segment 5 bases; nucleotides outside the gene matches: 15. The origin of this receptor is a young man who had recovered from COVID-19. The V and J genes are TRBV4-2 and TRBJ2-7, with 9 bases that match TRBD2. The specimen was PBMCs or T cells enriched from blood (not recorded which). In nucleotides, the CDR3 is TGTGCCAGCAGCCCCGGACTGGCGGGAGGGGGAGTCCACGAGCAGTACTTC. Its translation is CASSPGLAGGGVHEQYF.